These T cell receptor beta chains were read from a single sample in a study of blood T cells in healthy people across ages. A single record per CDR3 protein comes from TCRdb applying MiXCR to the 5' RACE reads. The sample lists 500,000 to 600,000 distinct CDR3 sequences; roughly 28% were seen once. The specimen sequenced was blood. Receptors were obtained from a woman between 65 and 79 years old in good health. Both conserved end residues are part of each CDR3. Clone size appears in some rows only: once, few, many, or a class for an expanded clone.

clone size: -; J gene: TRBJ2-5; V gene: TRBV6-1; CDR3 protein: CASSEYQGQETQYF
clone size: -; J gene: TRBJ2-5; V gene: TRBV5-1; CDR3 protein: CASSLVIRLPSLQETQYF
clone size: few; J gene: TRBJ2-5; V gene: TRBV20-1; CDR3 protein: CSARASGGRSETQYF
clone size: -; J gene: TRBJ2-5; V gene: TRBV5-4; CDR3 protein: CASSFSSGGLLETQYF
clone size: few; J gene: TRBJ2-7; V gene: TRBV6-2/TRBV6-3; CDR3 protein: CASKTDYGGSEQYF
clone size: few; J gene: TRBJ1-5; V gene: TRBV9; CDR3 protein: CASSKGMGDQPQHF
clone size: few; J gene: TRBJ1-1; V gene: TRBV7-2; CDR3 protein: CASSLLNWGNTEAFF
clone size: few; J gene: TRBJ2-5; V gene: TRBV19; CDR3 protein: CASSSTGSKETQYF
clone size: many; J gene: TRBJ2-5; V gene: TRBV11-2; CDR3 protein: CASSFNLYQETQYF
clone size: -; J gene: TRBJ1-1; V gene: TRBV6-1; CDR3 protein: CASRGQATSFRGAFF
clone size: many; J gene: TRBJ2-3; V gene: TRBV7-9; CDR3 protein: CASSLAPSTDTQYF
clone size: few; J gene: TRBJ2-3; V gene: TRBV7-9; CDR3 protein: CASSFPWGSLSTDTQYF
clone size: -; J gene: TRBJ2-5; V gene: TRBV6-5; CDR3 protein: CASSSGARGTQYF
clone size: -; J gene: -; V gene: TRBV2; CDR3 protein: CASLGESEQFF
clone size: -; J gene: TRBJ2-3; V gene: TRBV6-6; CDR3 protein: CASSYSLGGGDTQYF
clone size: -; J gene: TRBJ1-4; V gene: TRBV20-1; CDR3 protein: CSASDRGTAEKLFF
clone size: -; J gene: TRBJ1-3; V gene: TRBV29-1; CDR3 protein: CTLDRDRGFRLRNTIYF
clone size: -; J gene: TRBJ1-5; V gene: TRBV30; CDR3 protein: CAWSVGGQYNQPQHF
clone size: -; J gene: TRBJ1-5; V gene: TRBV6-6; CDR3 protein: CASSYSIDQPQHF
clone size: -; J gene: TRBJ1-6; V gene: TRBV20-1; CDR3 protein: CSARTGTANNSPLHF
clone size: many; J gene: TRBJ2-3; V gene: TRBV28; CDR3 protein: CASSGSFTDTQYF
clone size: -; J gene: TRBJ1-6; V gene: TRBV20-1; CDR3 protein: CSARDKRDSPLHF
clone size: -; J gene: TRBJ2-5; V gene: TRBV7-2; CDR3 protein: CTSTLIAGMGETQYF
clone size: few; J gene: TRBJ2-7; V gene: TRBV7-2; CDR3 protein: CASSFPGGAYEQYF
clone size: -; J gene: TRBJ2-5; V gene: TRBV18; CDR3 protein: CASSPPVGTGETQYF
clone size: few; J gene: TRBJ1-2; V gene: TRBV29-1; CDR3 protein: CSVRKTVYGYTF
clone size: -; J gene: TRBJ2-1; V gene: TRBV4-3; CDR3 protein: CASSQLAISSYNEQFF
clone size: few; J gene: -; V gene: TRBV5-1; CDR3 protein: CASSAEGTSGGGQYF
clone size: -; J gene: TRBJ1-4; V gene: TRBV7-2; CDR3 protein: CASSSGTWGEKLFF
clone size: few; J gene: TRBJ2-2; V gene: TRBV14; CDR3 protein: CASSQDAGVTGELFF
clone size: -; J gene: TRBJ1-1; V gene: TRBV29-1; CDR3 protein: CSVEDRMNTEAFF
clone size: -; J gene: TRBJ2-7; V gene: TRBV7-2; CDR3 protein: CASSTDSHSYEQYF
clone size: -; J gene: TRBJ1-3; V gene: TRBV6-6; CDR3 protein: CASRTTAGNTIYF